This T cell receptor (beta chain) was captured in a study of T cell responses to AZD1222 COVID-19 vaccine. Study-level information: Analyses pooled second doses at about 4 or about 12 weeks. Study-level points and caveats: In a largely white British group with more females than males, clonal diversity was possibly underestimated.

Comment on this clone: What it binds is unknown.

CDR1 and CDR2 from the germline V gene are GTSNPN and SVGIG (reference sequence). The CDR3 has 15 residues. V shed 0 bases and J shed 0 bases, with 11 bases lying between them. Method: immunoSEQ multiplex PCR; TCRdb's copy keeps in-frame clones and lacks some. The sample shows about 54,000 clones, about 81% of them seen only once. The clonotype originates from an adult in good health. The chain combines TRBV30 with TRBJ1-2; D unclear. The sample consisted of peripheral blood, taken on day 0 of AZD1222 vaccination. CDR3: CAWSVRQVTNYGYTF. The CDR3 nucleotides are TGTGCCTGGAGTGTACGGCAGGTTACTAACTATGGCTACACCTTC.